One T cell receptor (beta chain) is described in this entry. Its antigen is currently unknown. This sample is part of a study of CD8 T cells in ankylosing spondylitis. Study-wide findings and caveats: Blood of patients with ankylosing spondylitis appeared to be characterized by a TCR beta motif of eight highly homologous variants. Prior work had noted some motif variants in reactive arthritis blood and synovial fluid. As for the disease-linked clones, they showed a CD8+ phenotype and occurred at relatively low frequencies in peripheral blood.

The CDR3 sequence is 15 residues long. V dropped 0 bases and J dropped 4 bases, with 14 bases sitting between them. Germline values: CDR1 SGHNT, CDR2 YYREEE (reference sequence). Quantitative barcoded 5'-RACE was used to prepare TCR beta libraries. Via MiXCR, TCRdb re-called the 5' RACE reads, giving one row per CDR3 protein. The data contain about 330,000 distinct CDR3 sequences, around 7.6% of them singletons. This chain uses TRBV5-4 with TRBJ2-7, with D possibly matching TRBD1 (7 bases). This receptor was identified in a male donor with ankylosing spondylitis. The sample was blood, either unsorted or a sorted T cell fraction (not recorded which). Here the CDR3 DNA reads TGTGCCAGCAGCTTGGGCAGGGGGGAATTATACGAGCAGTACTTC. Translation gives CASSLGRGELYEQYF.